A single sample is the source of the 24 T cell receptor beta chains below, sequenced in a study of early T cells in non-severe SARS-CoV-2 infection. MiXCR, applied by TCRdb to the 5' RACE reads, yields one record per CDR3 protein. The table records some 48,000 distinct CDR3 sequences, under 15% of them present only once. Sequences were obtained from whole blood. These receptors were collected from an adult who was a healthcare worker with PCR-confirmed SARS-CoV-2 infection or an uninfected control (not recorded which).

The genes are TRBV29-1 and TRBJ1-1, with unresolved D. Germline V lookup: CDR1 SQVTM, CDR2 ANQGSEA. Trimming took 0 bases from V and 11 from J, leaving 7 bases between them. The CDR3 has 10 amino acids. The CDR3 loop is CSVEDYGAFF. The CDR3 nucleotides are TGCAGCGTTGAAGATTATGGGGCTTTCTTT.

This clonotype was detected many times. The chain carries TRBV29-1 and TRBJ1-2; D gene uncertain. The CDR3 totals 12 residues. The germline V and J ends were trimmed by 6 bases and 8 bases, with 16 bases remaining between them. Germline-derived CDR1 and CDR2 are SQVTM and ANQGSEA. The CDR3, as DNA: TGCAGCGTGCCAAGAGTCTCCGGAGGCTACACCTTC. This encodes CSVPRVSGGYTF.

The chain combines TRBV7-8 with TRBJ1-5; a weak D match, TRBD1 (6 bases). Deletions cut 5 bases from V and 7 bases from J, with 18 bases between. Per germline, CDR1 SGHVS and CDR2 FQNEAQ. The CDR3 consists of 15 residues. The CDR3 loop reads CASSPEGGANQPQHF. In DNA form, the CDR3 reads TGTGCCAGCAGCCCCGAAGGGGGAGCAAACCAGCCCCAGCATTTT. Together with reference TRBV7-8 and TRBJ1-5, the CDR3 gives the full variable domain: GAGVSQSPRYKVAKRGQDVALRCDPISGHVSLFWYQQALGQGPEFLTYFQNEAQLDKSGLPSDRFFAERPEGSVSTLKIQRTQQEDSAVYLCASSPEGGANQPQHFGDGTRLSIL.

The rearrangement joins TRBV7-9 to TRBJ2-6; D is possibly TRBD1 or TRBD2 (5 bases each). The V and J ends lost 8 bases and 4 bases respectively, with 15 bases between them. The CDR3 has 15 residues. Germline V lookup: CDR1 SEHNR, CDR2 FQNEAQ (reference sequence). CDR3: CASPLGAAGANVLTF. CDR3 nucleotides: TGTGCCAGCCCACTCGGGGCGGCCGGGGCCAACGTCCTGACTTTC.

In its sample, this clonotype was seen once. A much larger clone differs from this one at a single base, so this may be a read error. The J gene is TRBJ2-3, the V gene TRBV7-2; tentatively, D is TRBD1 (5 bases). Deletions cut 2 bases from V and 5 bases from J, with 11 bases between. The CDR3 extends over 14 amino acids. Per the germline V gene, CDR1 is SGHTA and CDR2 is FQGNSA. The CDR3, as DNA: TGTGCCAGCAGCTTAAACAGGCATGGAGATACGCAGTATTTT. It codes for CASSLNRHGDTQYF.

This clonotype was seen a few times. The chain uses TRBV4-1 and TRBJ1-1; D uncertain. Germline V gene data show CDR1 as MGHRA and CDR2 as YSYEKL. V was trimmed by 2 bases and J by 1 base, leaving 8 bases between them. The CDR3 covers 14 residues. The DNA for the CDR3 is TGCGCCAGCAGCCAACCCCTGGGGAACACTGAAGCTTTCTTT. Amino acids: CASSQPLGNTEAFF.

At least ten counts were recorded for this clonotype. The chain employs TRBV3-1 and TRBJ2-5, with TRBD2 identical over 10 bases. Germline V gene sequence: CDR1 LGHDT, CDR2 YNNKEL (reference sequence). The CDR3 runs 16 residues. V shed 1 base and J 3 bases; nucleotides not matched to a gene: 5. CDR3 in amino acids: CASSQALAGDKETQYF. CDR3 bases: TGTGCCAGCAGCCAAGCTCTAGCGGGGGACAAAGAGACCCAGTACTTC.

This clonotype has a count of ten or more. DNA of the CDR3: TGTGCCAGCAGCCAAGATCGAGGGATAGGGGAGACAGATACGCAGTATTTT. Its translation is CASSQDRGIGETDTQYF. The J gene is TRBJ2-3, the V gene TRBV4-2, with D perhaps given as TRBD1 or TRBD2 (5 bases each). CDR3 length equals 17 residues. Germline V lookup: CDR1 LGHNA, CDR2 YNFKEQ. V was pared by 0 bases and J by 3 bases, with 16 bases between.

The chain joins TRBV29-1 to TRBJ2-6, with no clear D. Trimming removed 6 bases from V and 1 base from J, with 1 base in between. The CDR3 totals 11 residues. Germline lookup yields CDR1 SQVTM and CDR2 ANQGSEA. The CDR3 region is CSVSGANVLTF. The CDR3 bases are TGCAGCGTGTCTGGGGCCAACGTCCTGACTTTC.

This clonotype was recorded once. The genes are TRBV6-5 and TRBJ2-7; 8 bases fit TRBD2. Germline lookup yields CDR1 MNHEY and CDR2 SVGAGI. The V segment lost 0 bases and the J segment 0 bases; nucleotides outside the gene matches: 7. The CDR3 spans 17 residues. The CDR3 sequence is CASSYSGSGGSSYEQYF. The CDR3 nucleotides are TGTGCCAGCAGTTACTCGGGGAGCGGGGGCAGCTCCTACGAGCAGTACTTC.

The chain recombines TRBV3-1 with TRBJ2-1; TRBD2 agrees at 13 bases. CDR3 length: 16 residues. Germline V gene data show CDR1 as LGHDT and CDR2 as YNNKEL (reference sequence). The junction had 7 bases not matched to a gene; V was cut back by 5 bases and J by 6 bases. The CDR3 coding sequence is TGTGCCAGCAGCGAAACTAGCGGGAGGGCCTTCAATGAGCAGTTCTTC. Its protein is CASSETSGRAFNEQFF.

The sample holds many counts of this clonotype. The chain links TRBV7-9 to TRBJ2-1; tentative D call: TRBD2 (7 bases). Germline V CDR1 and CDR2: SEHNR, FQNEAQ (reference sequence). The V gene lost 2 bases and the J gene lost 7 bases, with 18 bases spanning the gap. The CDR3 is 16 residues long. The CDR3 loop is CASSLPRGGPGNEQFF. DNA of the CDR3: TGTGCCAGCAGCTTACCCAGGGGAGGGCCGGGAAATGAGCAGTTCTTC.

This clonotype was seen repeatedly, ten times or more. The genes are TRBV29-1 and TRBJ2-4; a weak D match, TRBD1 (6 bases). Germline lookup yields CDR1 SQVTM and CDR2 ANQGSEA. The CDR3 runs to 11 residues. V lost 8 bases, J lost 5 bases, and 10 bases lay in between. The DNA for the CDR3 is TGCAGCTTCCGGACAGAAAACATTCAGTACTTC. Protein sequence: CSFRTENIQYF.

This clonotype occurred a few times. The V gene is TRBV2, the J gene TRBJ2-3; D assignment may be TRBD1 or TRBD2 (6 bases each). The V end lost 6 bases, the J end lost 2 bases, and 15 bases lay between the germline ends. CDR3 length: 15 amino acids. Germline V CDR1 and CDR2: SNHLY, FYNNEI. The CDR3 nucleotides read TGTGCCAGCAGGGCACTGGGGGGCCTCACAGATACGCAGTATTTT. It encodes CASRALGGLTDTQYF.

This clonotype has more than one count but fewer than ten. The V call is TRBV7-2, the J call TRBJ1-6; no clear D. The CDR3 runs 13 residues. Trimming shortened V by 1 base and J by 7 bases, and 5 bases separated the two germline ends. Germline V gene data show CDR1 as SGHTA and CDR2 as FQGNSA. The CDR3 here is CASSLERNSPLHF. In DNA, the CDR3 is TGTGCCAGCAGCTTAGAGCGGAATTCACCCCTCCACTTT.

The chain is built from TRBV7-2 and TRBJ1-2; D is perhaps TRBD1 (6 bases). The length of the CDR3 is 13 residues. The germline V gene encodes CDR1 SGHTA and CDR2 FQGNSA. The V and J ends lost 4 bases and 8 bases respectively, with 14 bases between them. The CDR3 reads CASSYNRVEGYTF. Here the CDR3 DNA reads TGTGCCAGCAGCTACAACAGGGTTGAAGGCTACACCTTC.

This clonotype was detected a few times. The chain is built from TRBV5-1 and TRBJ1-5; TRBD1 might be the D (5 bases). Germline V lookup: CDR1 SGHRS, CDR2 YFSETQ. Trimming removed 0 bases at V and 2 bases at J, with 9 bases between. This CDR3 region has 15 residues. The CDR3 spells CASSLAGKGNQPQHF. In DNA form, the CDR3 reads TGCGCCAGCAGCTTGGCAGGGAAAGGCAATCAGCCCCAGCATTTT. The full variable domain, in which reference TRBV5-1 and TRBJ1-5 provide the parts outside the CDR3, is KAGVTQTPRYLIKTRGQQVTLSCSPISGHRSVSWYQQTPGQGLQFLFEYFSETQRNKGNFPGRFSGRQFSNSRSEMNVSTLELGDSALYLCASSLAGKGNQPQHFGDGTRLSIL.

This clonotype has at least ten counts. The rearrangement joins TRBV5-6 to TRBJ2-5; 8 bases line up with TRBD1. This CDR3 region has 17 residues. Germline trimming cut 6 bases from V and 5 bases from J; bases unmatched to any gene: 18. CDR1 SGHDT and CDR2 YYEEEE come from the germline V gene. CDR3 in DNA: TGTGCCAGCACCATCAGGCTCCCCAGGACAGGGTTGGAGACCCAGTACTTC. Translated: CASTIRLPRTGLETQYF. Together with reference TRBV5-6 and TRBJ2-5, the CDR3 gives the full variable domain: DAGVTQSPTHLIKTRGQQVTLRCSPKSGHDTVSWYQQALGQGPQFIFQYYEEEERQRGNFPDRFSGHQFPNYSSELNVNALLLGDSALYLCASTIRLPRTGLETQYFGPGTRLLVL.

This chain links TRBV20-1 with TRBJ1-1, with D possibly TRBD1 on 6 matching bases. Trimming took 3 bases from V and 6 from J, leaving 17 bases between them. There are 14 residues in the CDR3. Germline CDR1 reads DFQATT; CDR2 reads SNEGSKA (reference sequence). CDR3 region: CSASIGGAGSEAFF. The DNA for the CDR3 is TGCAGTGCTAGTATCGGGGGCGCCGGGTCTGAAGCTTTCTTT.

This clonotype was picked up many times. J is TRBJ1-2 and V is TRBV14, with D perhaps matching TRBD1 (6 bases). V was shortened by 4 bases and J by 2 bases, with 14 bases between the two germline ends. This CDR3 has 15 residues. The germline CDR1 and CDR2 sequences are SGHDN and FVKESK. CDR3 amino acids: CASSRRDRLNYGYTF. The CDR3 DNA sequence: TGTGCCAGCAGCCGCCGAGACAGGCTGAACTATGGCTACACCTTC.

This clonotype was found many times. The gene calls are TRBV6-2 or TRBV6-3 and TRBJ2-7; D could derive from TRBD1 or TRBD2 (5 bases each). The V end was cut by 2 bases, the J end by 4 bases, with 9 bases between. The CDR3 runs 13 residues. Per the germline V gene, CDR1 is MNHEY and CDR2 is SVGEGT. The CDR3 DNA is TGTGCCAGCAGTTACGGGGGTAGGTACGAGCAGTACTTC. It specifies CASSYGGRYEQYF.

This clonotype was recorded a few times. The rearrangement links TRBV6-5 to TRBJ1-6; 8 bases line up with TRBD1. The CDR3 totals 14 residues. V shed 5 bases and J 9 bases; nucleotides not matched to a gene: 6. The germline gives CDR1 MNHEY, CDR2 SVGAGI. DNA for the CDR3: TGTGCCAGCAGTCGGACAGGGTCGACTTCACCCCTCCACTTT. Translating gives CASSRTGSTSPLHF.

This clonotype has a count of ten or more. The chain employs TRBV9 and TRBJ2-2; the match to TRBD1 covers 9 bases. J lost 8 bases, V lost 3 bases, and 5 bases had no gene match. The CDR3 is 14 residues long. Germline assignment: CDR1 SGDLS and CDR2 YYNGEE. The CDR3 is CASSARTGEGELFF. CDR3 in DNA: TGTGCCAGCAGCGCCAGGACAGGGGAAGGGGAGCTGTTTTTT.

This clonotype was counted between two and nine times. J is TRBJ1-3 and V is TRBV7-6; TRBD1 might be the D (6 bases). CDR1 and CDR2 from the germline V gene are SGHVS and FNYEAQ. CDR3 length equals 15 residues. Between the trimmed V and J ends, which lost 4 bases and 4 bases, there was a span of 14 bases. The CDR3 nucleotides are TGTGCCAGCAGCTCTACAGGGCCTTCAGGAAACACCATATATTTT. This sequence encodes CASSSTGPSGNTIYF.